A selection of T cell receptor beta chains follows, all from one sample in a study of long-term antiretroviral therapy in people with HIV. This table comes from immunoSEQ multiplex PCR, and its TCRdb copy is limited to in-frame clones, with some not included. The data show more than 7,000 clones, over 60% seen once. The sequences come from unsorted PBMCs, collected approximately 0.9 years before starting antiretroviral therapy. The receptors were gathered from a middle-aged man with HIV. The CDR3 runs from the conserved cysteine through the conserved F or W. Fields, in order: clone size, CDR3 length, J gene, D gene, V gene, CDR3 DNA, CDR3 protein. The D gene is left open where the match is weak. Expanded clones get a size class; other rows say once, few or many, or leave the size out.

size: -; length: 15; J: TRBJ2-1; D: -; V: TRBV4-1; DNA: TGCGCCAGCAGCCAAGCTCTAGCCGACTACAATGAGCAGTTCTTC; CDR3: CASSQALADYNEQFF
size: -; length: 15; J: TRBJ2-3; D: -; V: TRBV6-6; DNA: TGTGCCAGCAGTTACCAAGGACGCGACACAGATACGCAGTATTTT; CDR3: CASSYQGRDTDTQYF
size: -; length: 18; J: TRBJ2-2; D: -; V: TRBV27; DNA: TGTGCCAGCGGGCACTGGGGCCGAAGGGTAATCGACACCGGGGAGCTGTTTTTT; CDR3: CASGHWGRRVIDTGELFF
size: -; length: 14; J: TRBJ2-7; D: -; V: TRBV27; DNA: TGTGCCAGCAGTTTAAAGCCATTCGCCTACGAGCAGTACTTC; CDR3: CASSLKPFAYEQYF
size: once; length: 15; J: TRBJ1-4; D: TRBD1; V: TRBV5-1; DNA: TGCGCCAGCGGATTCAGGGGGTCCGCTAATGAAAAACTGTTTTTT; CDR3: CASGFRGSANEKLFF
size: -; length: 13; J: TRBJ1-6; D: -; V: TRBV28; DNA: TGTGCCAGCAGTGTCCCCGGCGATTCACCCCTCCACTTT; CDR3: CASSVPGDSPLHF
size: few; length: 15; J: TRBJ2-2; D: -; V: TRBV27; DNA: TGTGCCAGCAGTTTCTTGGGGGATGACACCGGGGAGCTGTTTTTT; CDR3: CASSFLGDDTGELFF
size: -; length: 16; J: TRBJ2-3; D: TRBD2; V: TRBV7-3; DNA: TGTGCCAGCAGCTCGGGACTAGCGGGATACACAGATACGCAGTATTTT; CDR3: CASSSGLAGYTDTQYF
size: -; length: 15; J: TRBJ2-3; D: TRBD2; V: TRBV30; DNA: TGTGCCTGGGCCGGGACTAGCGGGGTAACAGATACGCAGTATTTT; CDR3: CAWAGTSGVTDTQYF
size: -; length: 14; J: TRBJ2-2; D: TRBD1; V: TRBV30; DNA: TGTGCCTGGGCGGACAGGGGGCAGGTCGGGGAGCTGTTTTTT; CDR3: CAWADRGQVGELFF
size: -; length: 17; J: TRBJ1-1; D: TRBD1; V: TRBV7-9; DNA: TGTGCCAGCAGCCTAGACAGGGGTTCAGGAATGAACACTGAAGCTTTCTTT; CDR3: CASSLDRGSGMNTEAFF
size: -; length: 15; J: TRBJ1-6; D: -; V: TRBV7-9; DNA: TGTGCCAGCAGCTTGCCGATGGGGACCAATTCACCCCTCCACTTT; CDR3: CASSLPMGTNSPLHF
size: few; length: 15; J: TRBJ1-5; D: TRBD1; V: TRBV2; DNA: TGTGCCAGCAAAACCGGGACAGGGAGCTCTCAGCCCCAGCATTTT; CDR3: CASKTGTGSSQPQHF
size: -; length: 15; J: TRBJ1-4; D: -; V: TRBV5-1; DNA: TGCGCCAGCAGCTTGGGCCGAGCAGCTAATGAAAAACTGTTTTTT; CDR3: CASSLGRAANEKLFF
size: -; length: 13; J: TRBJ2-6; D: -; V: TRBV27; DNA: TGTGCCAGTTGGACCCATGGGGCCAACGTCCTGACTTTC; CDR3: CASWTHGANVLTF